This T cell receptor (beta chain) came from a study of lymphopenia after photon versus proton radiotherapy (dated by TCRdb to about 2019). Concerning the study at large: The study compared the immunological effects of photon versus proton radiation therapy in patients with gastrointestinal tumors who developed high-grade lymphopenia. A cohort of under 25 patients with gastrointestinal tumors who received either photon or proton therapy and subsequently developed lymphopenia was included. The goal of the study was to characterize the differences between the two radiation modalities in how they affect the immune system. Overall study outcomes, separate from this receptor: During treatment, patients who received photon therapy lost naive T cells and TCR diversity and gained effector/memory populations, whereas patients who received proton therapy remained relatively stable. The survival association was examined only in patients who died, and the authors described better survival with proton therapy as a possibility, not as a demonstrated result. Among patients across the cohort who died, overall survival time showed an inverse correlation with a larger post-nadir drop in TCR diversity. After the lymphocyte count nadir, photon-treated repertoires showed oligoclonal expansion, especially of CD8+ Temra cells, which drove the drop in diversity.

As concerns this clone: Its target antigen remains unknown. No quality values exist for individual bases; no much larger clone is one base distant.

The CDR3 runs 14 residues from the cysteine to the phenylalanine. Kept here is only the CDR3 DNA, which spans 42 bases and is read in frame from base 1. V has 4 bases trimmed and J has 6 bases trimmed; junction bases matching no gene number 8. Sequences ENHRY (CDR1) and SYGVKD (CDR2) are obtained from the germline V gene. The library was built by means of the immunoSEQ multiplex PCR assay. T cell repertoires were profiled with deep sequencing of rearranged TCR beta loci together with multiparametric flow cytometry. Imported from immuneACCESS, the table was reduced by TCRdb to in-frame sequences with V and J called. These copies leave out some clones; in studies compared against another copy, an unresolved V gene accounts for under half, and the cause of the remainder is not known. Across this sample there are tens of thousands of clones, with around four fifths seen only once. In total, the top ten clones hold about 1.3% of the sample.

Material: peripheral blood, obtained from a patient treated with proton-based radiotherapy. This clonotype was obtained from a man in his fifties or sixties with pancreatic cancer. The chain joins TRBV10-3 to TRBJ2-7; 8 junctional bases match TRBD2. The sequenced DNA: TGTGCCATCAGTGGAGCAGCGGGAGTTTCCGAGCAGTACTTC. This sequence encodes CAISGAAGVSEQYF.